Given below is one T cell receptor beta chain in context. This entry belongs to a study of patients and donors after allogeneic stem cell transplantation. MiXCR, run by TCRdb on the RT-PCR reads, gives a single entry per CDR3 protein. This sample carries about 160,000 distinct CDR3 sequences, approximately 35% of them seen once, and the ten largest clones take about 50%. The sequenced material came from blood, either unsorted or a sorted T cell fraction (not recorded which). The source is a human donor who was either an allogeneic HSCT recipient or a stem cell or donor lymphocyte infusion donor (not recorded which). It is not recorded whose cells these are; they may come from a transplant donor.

CDR3: CASSQGTTYEQYF. The CDR3 region has the DNA TGCGCCAGCAGCCAAGGGACAACCTACGAGCAGTACTTC. This chain uses TRBV4-3 with TRBJ2-7; D possibly corresponds to TRBD1 (5 bases). Trimming pared 1 base from V and 2 bases from J, leaving 6 bases between. This CDR3 is 13 amino acids long. Germline assignment: CDR1 LGHNA and CDR2 YSLEER.